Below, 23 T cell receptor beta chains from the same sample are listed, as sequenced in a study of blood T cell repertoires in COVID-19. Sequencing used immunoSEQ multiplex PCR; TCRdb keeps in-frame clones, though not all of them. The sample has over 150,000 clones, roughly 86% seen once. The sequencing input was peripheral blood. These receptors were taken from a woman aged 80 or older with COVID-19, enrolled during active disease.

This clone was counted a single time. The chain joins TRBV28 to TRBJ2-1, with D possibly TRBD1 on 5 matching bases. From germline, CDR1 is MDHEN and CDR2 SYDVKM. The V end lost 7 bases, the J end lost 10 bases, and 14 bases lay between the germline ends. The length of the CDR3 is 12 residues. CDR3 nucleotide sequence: TGTGCCAGCAACGTAGGGGCAGGCGAGCAGTTCTTC. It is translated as CASNVGAGEQFF.

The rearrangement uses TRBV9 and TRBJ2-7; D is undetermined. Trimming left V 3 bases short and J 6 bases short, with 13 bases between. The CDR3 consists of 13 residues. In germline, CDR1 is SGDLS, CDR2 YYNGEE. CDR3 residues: CASSALGRGEQYF. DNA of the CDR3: TGTGCCAGCAGCGCCTTAGGTCGCGGCGAGCAGTACTTC.

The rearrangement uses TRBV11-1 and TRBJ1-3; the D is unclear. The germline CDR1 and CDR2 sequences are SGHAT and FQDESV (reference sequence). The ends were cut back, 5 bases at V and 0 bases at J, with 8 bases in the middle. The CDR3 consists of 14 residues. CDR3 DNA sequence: TGTGCCAGCAGCGAGGGAGACTCTGGAAACACCATATATTTT. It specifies CASSEGDSGNTIYF.

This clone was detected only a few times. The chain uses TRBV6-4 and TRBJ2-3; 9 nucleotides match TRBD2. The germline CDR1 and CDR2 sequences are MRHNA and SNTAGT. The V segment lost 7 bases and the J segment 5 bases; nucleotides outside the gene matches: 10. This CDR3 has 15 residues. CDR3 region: CASTPGLAGVDTQYF. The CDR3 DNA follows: TGTGCCAGCACCCCGGGACTAGCCGGGGTAGATACGCAGTATTTT.

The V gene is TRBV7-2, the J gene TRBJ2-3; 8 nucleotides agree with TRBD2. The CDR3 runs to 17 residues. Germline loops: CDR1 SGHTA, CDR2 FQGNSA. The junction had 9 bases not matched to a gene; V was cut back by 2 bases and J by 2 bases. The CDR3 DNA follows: TGTGCCAGCAGCTTAATTTGGCGGGAGGCCTTCACAGATACGCAGTATTTT. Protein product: CASSLIWREAFTDTQYF.

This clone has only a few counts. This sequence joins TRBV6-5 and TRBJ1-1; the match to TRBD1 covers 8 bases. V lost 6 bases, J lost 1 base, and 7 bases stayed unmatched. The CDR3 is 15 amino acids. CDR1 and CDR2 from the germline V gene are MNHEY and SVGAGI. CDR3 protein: CASRRDRGGNTEAFF. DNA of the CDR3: TGTGCCAGCAGACGAGACAGGGGTGGGAACACTGAAGCTTTCTTT.

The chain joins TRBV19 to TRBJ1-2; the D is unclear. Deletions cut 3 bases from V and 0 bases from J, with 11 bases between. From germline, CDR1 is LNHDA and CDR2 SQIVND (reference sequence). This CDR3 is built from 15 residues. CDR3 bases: TGTGCCAGTAGTATTCGAAACGGAGCTAACTATGGCTACACCTTC. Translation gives CASSIRNGANYGYTF.

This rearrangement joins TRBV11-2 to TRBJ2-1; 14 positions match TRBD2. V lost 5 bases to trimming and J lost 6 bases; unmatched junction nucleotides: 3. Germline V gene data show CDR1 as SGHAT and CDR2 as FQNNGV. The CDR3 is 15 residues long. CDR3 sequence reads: CASSRLAGGFNEQFF. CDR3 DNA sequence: TGTGCCAGCAGCCGACTAGCGGGAGGGTTCAATGAGCAGTTCTTC.

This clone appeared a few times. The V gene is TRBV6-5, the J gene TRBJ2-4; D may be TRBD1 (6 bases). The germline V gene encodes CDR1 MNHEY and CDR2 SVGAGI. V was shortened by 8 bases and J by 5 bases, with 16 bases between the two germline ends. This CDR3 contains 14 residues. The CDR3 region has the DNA TGTGCCAGCCTTGAGAGAGGGGGACAAAACATTCAGTACTTC. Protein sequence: CASLERGGQNIQYF.

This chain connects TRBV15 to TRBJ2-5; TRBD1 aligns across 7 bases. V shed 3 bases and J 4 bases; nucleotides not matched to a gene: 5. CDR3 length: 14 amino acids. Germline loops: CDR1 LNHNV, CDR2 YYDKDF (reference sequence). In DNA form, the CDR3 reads TGTGCCACCAGCAGCCGACAGGGCGGAGAGACCCAGTACTTC. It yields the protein CATSSRQGGETQYF.

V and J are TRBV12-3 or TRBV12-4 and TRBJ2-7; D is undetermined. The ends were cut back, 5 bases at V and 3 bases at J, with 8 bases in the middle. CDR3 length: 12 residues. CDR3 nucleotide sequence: TGTGCCAGCAGTCCGGGTCTCTACGAGCAGTACTTC. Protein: CASSPGLYEQYF.

CDR3 sequence (DNA): TGTGCCAGCAGCTTGGTGGGAGGGGGGCCGACTAATGAAAAACTGTTTTTT. Amino acid sequence: CASSLVGGGPTNEKLFF. The J gene is TRBJ1-4, the V gene TRBV5-6, with a possible D match to TRBD1 (6 bases). Germline CDR1 is SGHDT and CDR2 is YYEEEE. V was shortened by 0 bases and J by 2 bases, with 14 bases between the two germline ends. This CDR3 has 17 residues.

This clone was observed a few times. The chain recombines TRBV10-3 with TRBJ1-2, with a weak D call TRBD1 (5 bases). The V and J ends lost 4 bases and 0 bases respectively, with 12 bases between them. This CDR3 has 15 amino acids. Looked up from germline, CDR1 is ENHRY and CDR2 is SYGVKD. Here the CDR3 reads CAISGGEEANYGYTF. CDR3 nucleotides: TGTGCCATCAGTGGGGGCGAGGAAGCTAACTATGGCTACACCTTC.

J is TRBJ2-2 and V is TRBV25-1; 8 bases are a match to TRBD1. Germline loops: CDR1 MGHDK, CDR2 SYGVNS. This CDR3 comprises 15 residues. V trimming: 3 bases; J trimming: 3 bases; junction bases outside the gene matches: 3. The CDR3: CASSDRQGYTGELFF. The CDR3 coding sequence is TGTGCCAGCAGTGACCGACAGGGGTACACCGGGGAGCTGTTTTTT.

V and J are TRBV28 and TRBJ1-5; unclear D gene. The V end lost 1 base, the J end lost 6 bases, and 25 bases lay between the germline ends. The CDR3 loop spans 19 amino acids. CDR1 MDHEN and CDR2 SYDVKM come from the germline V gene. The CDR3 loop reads CASSLLPKGFISRGQPQHF. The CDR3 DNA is TGTGCCAGCAGTTTATTGCCGAAAGGGTTTATCAGTCGGGGTCAGCCCCAGCATTTT.

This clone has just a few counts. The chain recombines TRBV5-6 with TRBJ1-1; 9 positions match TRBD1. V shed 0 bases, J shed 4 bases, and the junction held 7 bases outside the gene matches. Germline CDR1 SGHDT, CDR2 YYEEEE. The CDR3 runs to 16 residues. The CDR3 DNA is TGTGCCAGCAGCTTGGCCCCGGGACAGGGTGTCACTGAAGCTTTCTTT. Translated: CASSLAPGQGVTEAFF.

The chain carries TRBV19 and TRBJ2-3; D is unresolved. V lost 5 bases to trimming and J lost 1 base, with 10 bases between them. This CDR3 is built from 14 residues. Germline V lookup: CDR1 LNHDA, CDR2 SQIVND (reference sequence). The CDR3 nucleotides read TGTGCCAGTAGTCCTGCCCCGGGCACAGATACGCAGTATTTT. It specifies CASSPAPGTDTQYF.

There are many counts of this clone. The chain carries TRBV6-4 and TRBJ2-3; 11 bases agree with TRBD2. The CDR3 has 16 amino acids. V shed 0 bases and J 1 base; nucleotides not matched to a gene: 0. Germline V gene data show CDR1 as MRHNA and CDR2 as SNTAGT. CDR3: CASSDSTSGGTDTQYF. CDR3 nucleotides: TGTGCCAGCAGTGACTCGACTAGCGGGGGCACAGATACGCAGTATTTT.

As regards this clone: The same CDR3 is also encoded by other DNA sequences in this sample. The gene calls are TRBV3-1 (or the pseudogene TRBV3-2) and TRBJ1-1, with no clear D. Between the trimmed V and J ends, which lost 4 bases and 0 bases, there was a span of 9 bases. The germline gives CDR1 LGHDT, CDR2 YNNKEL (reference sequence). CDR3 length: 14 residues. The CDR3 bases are TGTGCCAGCAGCCGAGGCCTAATGAACACTGAAGCTTTCTTT. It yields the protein CASSRGLMNTEAFF.

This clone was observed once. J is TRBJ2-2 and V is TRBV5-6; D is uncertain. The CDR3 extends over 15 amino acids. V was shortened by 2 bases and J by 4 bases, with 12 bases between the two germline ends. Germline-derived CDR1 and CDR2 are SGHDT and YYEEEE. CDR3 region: CASSFARAGTGELFF. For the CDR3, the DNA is TGTGCCAGCAGCTTCGCTCGCGCAGGCACCGGGGAGCTGTTTTTT.

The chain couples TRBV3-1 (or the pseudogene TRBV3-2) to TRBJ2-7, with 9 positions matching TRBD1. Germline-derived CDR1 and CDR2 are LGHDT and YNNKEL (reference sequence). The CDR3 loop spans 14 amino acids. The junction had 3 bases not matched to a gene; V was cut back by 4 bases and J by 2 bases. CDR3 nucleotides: TGTGCCAGCAGCCCCGGGACAGGGACCTACGAGCAGTACTTC. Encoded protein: CASSPGTGTYEQYF.

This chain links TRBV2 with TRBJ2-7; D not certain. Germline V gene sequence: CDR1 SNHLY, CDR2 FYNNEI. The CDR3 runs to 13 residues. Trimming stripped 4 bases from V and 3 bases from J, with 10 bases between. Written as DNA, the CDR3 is TGTGCCAGCAGTGGTGGGCCAGGCTACGAGCAGTACTTC. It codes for CASSGGPGYEQYF. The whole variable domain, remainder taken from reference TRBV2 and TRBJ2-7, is EPEVTQTPSHQVTQMGQEVILRCVPISNHLYFYWYRQILGQKVEFLVSFYNNEISEKSEIFDDQFSVERPDGSNFTLKIRSTKLEDSAMYFCASSGGPGYEQYFGPGTRLTVT.

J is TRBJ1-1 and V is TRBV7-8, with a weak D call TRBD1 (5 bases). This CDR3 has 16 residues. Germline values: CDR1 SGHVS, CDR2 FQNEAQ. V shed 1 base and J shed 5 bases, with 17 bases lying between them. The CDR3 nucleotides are TGTGCCAGCAGCTTAGTTGGGGCAAGCGTCGGTACTGAAGCTTTCTTT. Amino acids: CASSLVGASVGTEAFF.